The 15 T cell receptor beta chains presented below share a single source sample, sequenced in a study of Ad26.COV2.S vaccination and SARS-CoV-2 variants. Clones were read by immunoSEQ multiplex PCR, and TCRdb kept only the in-frame ones, dropping some. This sample has roughly 680,000 clones, with 89% found just once. Treatment given: some 20 received Ad26.COV2.S at low or high dose, single or two shots; several received placebo; per-sample allocation not given. After the first vaccine or placebo injection, samples were drawn on day 63. Material: peripheral blood, obtained in a trial of Ad26.COV2.S vaccine versus placebo. The receptors stem from a person between 18 and 65 years old who received the Ad26.COV2.S COVID-19 vaccine or a placebo.

This clone was detected a few times. The V gene is TRBV6-5, the J gene TRBJ2-5; D is ambiguous. Trimming stripped 0 bases from V and 1 base from J, with 12 bases between. Per germline, CDR1 MNHEY and CDR2 SVGAGI. This CDR3 comprises 16 residues. The CDR3 loop reads CASSYSSDLRQETQYF. The CDR3 DNA reads as TGTGCCAGCAGTTACTCATCGGATCTTCGCCAAGAGACCCAGTACTTC.

This clone appeared a single time. CDR3 nucleotide sequence: TGTGCCAGCAGCGTAGGGGACAGGGGGCCGTATGAGCAGTTCTTC. This gives the protein CASSVGDRGPYEQFF. J is TRBJ2-1 and V is TRBV9, with 12 bases lining up with TRBD1. Per germline, CDR1 SGDLS and CDR2 YYNGEE. The CDR3 is 15 residues long. With V trimmed by 0 bases and J by 8 bases, 3 bases remained unmatched.

This clone has a single count. Within the sample, other DNA sequences also encode this same CDR3. This rearrangement joins TRBV27 to TRBJ2-7; D may match TRBD1 or TRBD2 (5 bases each). This CDR3 has 13 amino acids. V was clipped by 6 bases and J by 0 bases, with 9 bases between them. Germline assignment: CDR1 MNHEY and CDR2 SMNVEV (reference sequence). The CDR3 sequence is CASSPGTSYEQYF. CDR3 bases: TGTGCCAGCAGCCCAGGGACCTCCTACGAGCAGTACTTC.

This chain connects TRBV7-2 to TRBJ2-3, with D tentatively TRBD1 (5 bases). This CDR3 spans 15 amino acids. Deletions cut 5 bases from V and 4 bases from J, with 16 bases between. Germline-derived CDR1 and CDR2 are SGHTA and FQGNSA. CDR3 sequence: CASSPQGHESDTQYF. As DNA, the CDR3 is TGTGCCAGCAGCCCCCAGGGTCACGAATCAGATACGCAGTATTTT. Full variable domain (rest looked up from reference TRBV7-2 and TRBJ2-3): GAGVSQSPSNKVTEKGKDVELRCDPISGHTALYWYRQSLGQGLEFLIYFQGNSAPDKSGLPSDRFSAERTGGSVSTLTIQRTQQEDSAVYLCASSPQGHESDTQYFGPGTRLTVL.

The chain uses TRBV6-5 and TRBJ2-1; D is possibly TRBD2 (6 bases). Trimming shortened V by 2 bases and J by 5 bases, and 13 bases separated the two germline ends. Germline CDR1 is MNHEY and CDR2 is SVGAGI. This CDR3 is 15 amino acids long. This CDR3 reads CASSYKGGVDNEQFF. CDR3 DNA sequence: TGTGCCAGCAGTTACAAGGGCGGGGTTGACAATGAGCAGTTCTTC.

This clone has just one count. The chain carries TRBV9 and TRBJ2-7; D call uncertain. This CDR3 spans 12 amino acids. The V end was cut by 3 bases, the J end by 0 bases, with 4 bases between. The germline gives CDR1 SGDLS, CDR2 YYNGEE. CDR3 sequence (DNA): TGTGCCAGCAGCGGGGTCTCCTACGAGCAGTACTTC. Protein sequence: CASSGVSYEQYF.

CDR3 sequence: CAWSPGQGYQPQHF. In nucleotides, the CDR3 is TGTGCCTGGAGTCCGGGACAGGGGTATCAGCCCCAGCATTTT. The chain recombines TRBV30 with TRBJ1-5; 10 bases are a match to TRBD1. Germline assignment: CDR1 GTSNPN and CDR2 SVGIG (reference sequence). The CDR3 totals 14 residues. V dropped 2 bases and J dropped 5; count of bases not matched to a gene: 3.

Turning to this clone: Other DNA sequences in this sample translate to the same CDR3. The chain links TRBV3-1 (or the pseudogene TRBV3-2) to TRBJ2-7, with TRBD1 as a possible D gene (6 bases). This CDR3 region has 13 residues. V lost 0 bases to trimming and J lost 6 bases, with 9 bases between them. The germline gives CDR1 LGHDT, CDR2 YNNKEL (reference sequence). The CDR3 DNA is TGTGCCAGCAGCCAAGATGGGGGCAGCGAGCAGTACTTC. Residues: CASSQDGGSEQYF.

The J gene is TRBJ2-1, the V gene TRBV9; D tentatively fits TRBD1 or TRBD2 (5 bases each). This CDR3 region has 14 residues. V lost 0 bases, J lost 10 bases, and 14 bases lay in between. CDR1 is SGDLS, CDR2 YYNGEE, per germline. CDR3: CASSVDTPRGEQFF. The CDR3 bases are TGTGCCAGCAGCGTAGATACTCCCCGGGGCGAGCAGTTCTTC.

The chain couples TRBV18 to TRBJ2-5, with TRBD2 matching 11 bases. Per germline, CDR1 KGHSH and CDR2 LQKENI. The CDR3 is 16 residues long. V was clipped by 4 bases and J by 5 bases; unmatched bases: 9. In nucleotides, the CDR3 is TGTGCCAGCTCACGAGAAATAGCGGGGGGGCCGGAGACCCAGTACTTC. It specifies CASSREIAGGPETQYF.

This chain links TRBV7-9 with TRBJ2-1; no clear D gene. Germline V CDR1 and CDR2: SEHNR, FQNEAQ (reference sequence). V lost 1 base and J 9 bases, leaving 10 bases between the germline ends. This CDR3 spans 13 amino acids. The CDR3, as DNA: TGTGCCAGCAGCTTAGAAGGGATCGGTGAGCAGTTCTTC. The encoded protein is CASSLEGIGEQFF.

The CDR3 sequence: CASSQDQGLGTEAFF. In DNA form, the CDR3 reads TGTGCCAGCAGCCAAGATCAGGGGCTGGGGACTGAAGCTTTCTTT. V gene TRBV14 combines with J gene TRBJ1-1; maybe TRBD1 (6 bases). CDR1 is SGHDN and CDR2 is FVKESK in the germline V gene. The CDR3 loop spans 15 amino acids. Trimming removed 0 bases at V and 5 bases at J, with 13 bases between.

The chain links TRBV7-2 to TRBJ2-7; the match to TRBD2 covers 7 bases. This CDR3 has 16 amino acids. The V and J ends lost 5 bases and 6 bases, in that order; junction bases with no gene match: 16. Germline V gene sequence: CDR1 SGHTA, CDR2 FQGNSA. For the CDR3, the DNA is TGTGCCAGCAGCGATAGGGCAGCGGGGAGGGTCTCCGAGCAGTACTTC. It translates to CASSDRAAGRVSEQYF.

The chain recombines TRBV25-1 with TRBJ2-1, with 9 bases aligning to TRBD1. J lost 8 bases, V lost 10 bases, and 9 bases had no gene match. The CDR3 consists of 13 residues. Germline V lookup: CDR1 MGHDK, CDR2 SYGVNS. CDR3 amino acids: CATRDRATHEQFF. CDR3 nucleotides: TGTGCCACCCGGGACAGGGCTACCCATGAGCAGTTCTTC.

In its sample, this clone was seen a few times. V usage is TRBV6-5 and J usage is TRBJ2-7; 12 nucleotides match TRBD1. Germline V gene data show CDR1 as MNHEY and CDR2 as SVGAGI. After removal of 6 bases from V and 4 bases from J, the junction contained 7 bases not matched to a gene. This CDR3 spans 15 amino acids. The CDR3 region is CASRTGTGGGYEQYF. The CDR3 DNA reads TGTGCCAGCAGAACTGGGACAGGGGGCGGGTACGAGCAGTACTTC.